This record concerns one TCR beta chain sequence. Its specificity is not known. A read error may produce the germline difference seen at one junction end. Germline CDR1 reads SGHRS; CDR2 reads YFSETQ. The CDR3 contains 13 residues. This specimen comes from a study of radiation and T cells in renal cell carcinoma. Study outcomes and limitations: Top 100 clonotypes averaged around 54% in irradiated versus around 40% in nephrectomy-only tumors. Dominant CDR3 motifs were more common in irradiated tumors than controls. Intratumoral heterogeneity was not captured in these approximately 1 g regions.

Repertoires were generated with immunoSEQ multiplex PCR, while TCRdb's copy carries only in-frame clones and drops some. Counted here are 14,000 to 15,000 clones, roughly 60% occurring once; the ten biggest clones make up roughly 15%. Treatment here: treatment-naive control, cytoreductive nephrectomy. Treatment-naive patients without radiation supplied the control tumors at nephrectomy. The TCR comes from a man aged 55 to 70 with renal cell carcinoma. This chain connects TRBV5-1 to TRBJ2-7, with D maybe TRBD1 (7 bases). The sequencing here drew on tumor tissue, taken from a patient whose treatment was nephrectomy without radiotherapy. DNA of the CDR3: TGTGCCAGCAGCTTGGGCCCAGGGGGGGAGCAGTACTTC. It is translated as CASSLGPGGEQYF.